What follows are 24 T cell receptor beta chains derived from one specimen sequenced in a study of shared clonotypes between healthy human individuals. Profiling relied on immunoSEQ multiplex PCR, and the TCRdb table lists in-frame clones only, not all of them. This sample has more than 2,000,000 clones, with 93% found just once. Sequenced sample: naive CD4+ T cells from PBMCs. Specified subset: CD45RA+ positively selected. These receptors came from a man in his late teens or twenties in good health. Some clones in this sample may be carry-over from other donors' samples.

The CDR3 reads CASSLSTYTGELFF. DNA of the CDR3: TGTGCCAGCAGTTTATCGACGTACACCGGGGAGCTGTTTTTT. This chain uses TRBV27 with TRBJ2-2; D uncertain. Germline V gives CDR1 MNHEY, CDR2 SMNVEV (reference sequence). CDR3 length: 14 amino acids. V was shortened by 0 bases and J by 3 bases, with 5 bases between the two germline ends.

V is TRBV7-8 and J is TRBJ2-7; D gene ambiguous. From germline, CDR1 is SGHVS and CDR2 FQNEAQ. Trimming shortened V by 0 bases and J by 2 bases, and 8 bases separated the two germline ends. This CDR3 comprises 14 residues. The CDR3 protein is CASSLADLTYEQYF. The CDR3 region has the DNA TGTGCCAGCAGCTTAGCCGACCTTACCTACGAGCAGTACTTC.

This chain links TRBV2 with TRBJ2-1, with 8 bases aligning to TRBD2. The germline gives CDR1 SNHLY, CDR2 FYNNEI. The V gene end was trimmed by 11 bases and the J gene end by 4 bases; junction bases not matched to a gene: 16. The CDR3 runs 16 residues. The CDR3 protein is CAPPVGERETYNEQFF. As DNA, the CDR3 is TGTGCCCCCCCCGTCGGAGAGCGGGAGACTTACAATGAGCAGTTCTTC.

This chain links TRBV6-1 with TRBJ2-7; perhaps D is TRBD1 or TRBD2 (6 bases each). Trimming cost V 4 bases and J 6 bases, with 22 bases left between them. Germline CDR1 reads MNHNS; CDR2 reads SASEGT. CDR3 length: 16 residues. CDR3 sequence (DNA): TGTGCCAGCAGTGCACAGCCGGGACAAGTCGGGGGCGAGCAGTACTTC. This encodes CASSAQPGQVGGEQYF.

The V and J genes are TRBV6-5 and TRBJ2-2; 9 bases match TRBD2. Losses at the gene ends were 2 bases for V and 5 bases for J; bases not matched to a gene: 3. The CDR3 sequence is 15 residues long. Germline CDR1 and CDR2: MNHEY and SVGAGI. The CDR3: CASSYVTSGTGELFF. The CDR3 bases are TGTGCCAGCAGTTACGTGACTAGCGGTACCGGGGAGCTGTTTTTT.

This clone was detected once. The chain's CDR3 is CASSRPSVGQVGPNYGYTF. Written as DNA, the CDR3 is TGCGCCAGCAGCCGTCCATCGGTGGGACAGGTGGGACCTAACTATGGCTACACCTTC. The gene calls are TRBV4-1 and TRBJ1-2, with 8 bases fitting TRBD1. V was pared by 4 bases and J by 0 bases, with 16 bases of the junction left unmatched. CDR3 length: 19 residues. The germline V gene encodes CDR1 MGHRA and CDR2 YSYEKL.

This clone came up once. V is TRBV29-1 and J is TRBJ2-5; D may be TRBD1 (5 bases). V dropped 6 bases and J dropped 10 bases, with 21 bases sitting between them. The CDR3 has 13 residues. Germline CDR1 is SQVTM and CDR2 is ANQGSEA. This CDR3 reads CSVKGQGIGVQYF. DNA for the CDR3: TGCAGCGTCAAGGGGCAGGGAATAGGGGTCCAGTACTTC.

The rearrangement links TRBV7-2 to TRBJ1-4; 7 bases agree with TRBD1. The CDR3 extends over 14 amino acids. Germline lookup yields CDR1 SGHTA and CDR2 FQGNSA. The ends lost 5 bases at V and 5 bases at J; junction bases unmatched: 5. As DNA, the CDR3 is TGTGCCAGCAGCGCACGGGACAGAAATGAAAAACTGTTTTTT. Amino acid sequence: CASSARDRNEKLFF.

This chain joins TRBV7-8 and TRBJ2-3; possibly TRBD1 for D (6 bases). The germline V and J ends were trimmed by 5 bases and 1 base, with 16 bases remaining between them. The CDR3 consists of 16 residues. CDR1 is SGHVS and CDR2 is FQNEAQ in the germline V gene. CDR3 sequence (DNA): TGTGCCAGCAGCCTAAGTTTGGGGGCGGGCACAGATACGCAGTATTTT. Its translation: CASSLSLGAGTDTQYF.

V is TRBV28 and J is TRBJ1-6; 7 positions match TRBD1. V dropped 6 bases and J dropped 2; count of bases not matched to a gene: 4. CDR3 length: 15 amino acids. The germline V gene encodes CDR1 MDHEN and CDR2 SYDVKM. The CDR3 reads CASRPQGTYNSPLHF. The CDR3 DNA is TGTGCCAGCAGGCCACAGGGGACCTATAATTCACCCCTCCACTTT.

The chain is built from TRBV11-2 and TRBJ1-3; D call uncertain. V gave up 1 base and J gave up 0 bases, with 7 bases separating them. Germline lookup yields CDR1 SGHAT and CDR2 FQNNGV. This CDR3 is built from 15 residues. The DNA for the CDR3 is TGTGCCAGCAGCTTAGGCGGCGCCTCTGGAAACACCATATATTTT. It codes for CASSLGGASGNTIYF.

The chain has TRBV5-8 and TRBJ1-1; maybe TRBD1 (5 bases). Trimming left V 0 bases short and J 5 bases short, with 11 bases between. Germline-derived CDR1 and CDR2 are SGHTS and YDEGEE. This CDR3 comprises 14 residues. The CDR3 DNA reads TGTGCCAGCAGCTTGGTGGGGCGGAGGACTGAAGCTTTCTTT. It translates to CASSLVGRRTEAFF.

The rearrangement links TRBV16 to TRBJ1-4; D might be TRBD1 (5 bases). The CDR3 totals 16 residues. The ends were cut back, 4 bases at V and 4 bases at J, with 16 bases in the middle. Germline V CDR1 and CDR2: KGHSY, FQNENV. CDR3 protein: CASSLTTRDHNEKLFF. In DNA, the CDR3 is TGTGCCAGCAGCCTTACCACCCGGGACCATAATGAAAAACTGTTTTTT.

CDR3 amino acids: CASSLSRTSTFYNEQFF. The CDR3 bases are TGTGCCAGCAGCTTAAGCCGGACTAGTACTTTCTACAATGAGCAGTTCTTC. The rearrangement links TRBV7-2 to TRBJ2-1; 7 positions agree with TRBD2. Germline values: CDR1 SGHTA, CDR2 FQGNSA. CDR3 length: 17 amino acids. Germline trimming cut 2 bases from V and 3 bases from J; bases unmatched to any gene: 10.

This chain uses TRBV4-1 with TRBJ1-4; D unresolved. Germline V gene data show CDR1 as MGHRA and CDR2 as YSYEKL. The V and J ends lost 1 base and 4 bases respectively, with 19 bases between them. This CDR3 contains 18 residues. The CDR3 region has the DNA TGCGCCAGCAGCCAAGGGAGGGCTCGGGCGGCTCTTAATGAAAAACTGTTTTTT. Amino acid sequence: CASSQGRARAALNEKLFF.

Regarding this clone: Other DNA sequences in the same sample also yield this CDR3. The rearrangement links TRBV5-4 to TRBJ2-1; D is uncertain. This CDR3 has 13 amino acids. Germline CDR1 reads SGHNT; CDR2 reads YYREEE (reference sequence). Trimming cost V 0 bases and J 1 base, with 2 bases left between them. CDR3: CASSLVSYNEQFF. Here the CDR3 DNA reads TGTGCCAGCAGCTTGGTATCCTACAATGAGCAGTTCTTC.

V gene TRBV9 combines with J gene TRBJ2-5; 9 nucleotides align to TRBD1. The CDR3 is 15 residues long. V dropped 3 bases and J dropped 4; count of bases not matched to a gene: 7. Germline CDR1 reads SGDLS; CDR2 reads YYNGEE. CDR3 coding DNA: TGTGCCAGCAGCGCGAAGACAGGGGGGGTAGAGACCCAGTACTTC. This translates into CASSAKTGGVETQYF.

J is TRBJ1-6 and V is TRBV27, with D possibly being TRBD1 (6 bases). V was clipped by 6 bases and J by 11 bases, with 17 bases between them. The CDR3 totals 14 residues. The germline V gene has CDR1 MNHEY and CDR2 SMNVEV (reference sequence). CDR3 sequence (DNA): TGTGCCAGCAGGGAGTTGGTGGGGGGGCCACCCCTCCACTTT. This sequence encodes CASRELVGGPPLHF.

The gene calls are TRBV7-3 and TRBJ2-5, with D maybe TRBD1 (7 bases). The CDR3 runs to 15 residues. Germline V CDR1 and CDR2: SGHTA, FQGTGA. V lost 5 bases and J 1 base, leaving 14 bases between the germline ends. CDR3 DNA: TGTGCCAGCAGCCGACAGGGAGGAGGCCAAGAGACCCAGTACTTC. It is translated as CASSRQGGGQETQYF.

CDR3 nucleotide sequence: TGTGCCAGCAGCTTGTCCCTGCTTCAGGGCCATAGCACAGATACGCAGTATTTT. Protein sequence: CASSLSLLQGHSTDTQYF. This rearrangement joins TRBV7-8 to TRBJ2-3; D perhaps matches TRBD1 (5 bases). CDR1 is SGHVS, CDR2 FQNEAQ, per germline. The CDR3 length is 18 residues. Trimming removed 3 bases at V and 0 bases at J, with 19 bases between.

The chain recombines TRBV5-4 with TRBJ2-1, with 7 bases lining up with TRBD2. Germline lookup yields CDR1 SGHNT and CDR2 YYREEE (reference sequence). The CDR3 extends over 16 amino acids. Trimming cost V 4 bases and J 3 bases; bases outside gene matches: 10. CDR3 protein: CASSRFAGEIYNEQFF. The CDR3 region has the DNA TGTGCCAGCAGCCGATTTGCGGGAGAGATCTACAATGAGCAGTTCTTC.

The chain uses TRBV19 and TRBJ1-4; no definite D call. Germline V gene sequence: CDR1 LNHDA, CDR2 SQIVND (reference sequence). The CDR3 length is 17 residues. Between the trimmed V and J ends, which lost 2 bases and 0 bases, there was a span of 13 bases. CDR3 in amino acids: CASSISQAVATNEKLFF. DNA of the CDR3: TGTGCCAGTAGTATATCTCAGGCCGTTGCAACTAATGAAAAACTGTTTTTT.

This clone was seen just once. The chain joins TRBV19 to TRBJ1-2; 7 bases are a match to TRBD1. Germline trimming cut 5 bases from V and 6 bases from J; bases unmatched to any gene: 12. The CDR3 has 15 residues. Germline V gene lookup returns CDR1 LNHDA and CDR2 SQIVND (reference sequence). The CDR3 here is CASSPRTGRLDGYTF. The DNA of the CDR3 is TGTGCCAGTAGTCCTCGGACAGGTCGCCTTGATGGCTACACCTTC.

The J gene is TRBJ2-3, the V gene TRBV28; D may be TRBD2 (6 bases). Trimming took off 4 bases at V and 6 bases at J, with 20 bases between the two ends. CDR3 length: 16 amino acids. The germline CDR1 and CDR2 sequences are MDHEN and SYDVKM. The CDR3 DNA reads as TGTGCCAGCAGTTGGAGCTGGGGGGAAGCCGGGGATACGCAGTATTTT. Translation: CASSWSWGEAGDTQYF.